These 26 T cell receptor beta chains share one sample of origin, sequenced in a study of shared clonotypes between healthy human individuals. Data came from immunoSEQ multiplex PCR; TCRdb stores just in-frame clones and leaves some out. The sample shows 1.5 million to 1.9 million clones, approximately 98% of them seen only once. Material: naive CD4+ T cells sorted from blood. Subset noted: CD45RA+ positively selected. The receptor source for this set is a man aged 25 to 40 in good health.

The chain recombines TRBV9 with TRBJ1-5, with D hard to call. Germline V gene sequence: CDR1 SGDLS, CDR2 YYNGEE. V gave up 0 bases and J gave up 5 bases, with 9 bases separating them. This CDR3 spans 14 amino acids. The CDR3 loop is CASSVGVGHQPQHF. CDR3 DNA: TGTGCCAGCAGCGTAGGGGTAGGGCATCAGCCCCAGCATTTT.

V and J are TRBV5-4 and TRBJ2-5, with D tentatively TRBD2 (7 bases). V lost 2 bases and J lost 2, with 16 bases in between. CDR3 length: 16 residues. Germline assignment: CDR1 SGHNT and CDR2 YYREEE (reference sequence). The CDR3 DNA reads TGTGCCAGCAGCTTAACGGGGGGCGGTGGGCAAGAGACCCAGTACTTC. This sequence encodes CASSLTGGGGQETQYF.

This clone was seen only once. This rearrangement joins TRBV14 to TRBJ2-3; TRBD2 is a possible D gene (5 bases). This CDR3 region has 15 residues. CDR1 is SGHDN and CDR2 is FVKESK in the germline V gene. Trimming removed 0 bases at V and 15 bases at J, with 22 bases between. This chain's CDR3 is CASSQDRSGVGSRYF. The DNA for the CDR3 is TGTGCCAGCAGCCAAGATCGATCCGGGGTCGGCTCACGATATTTT.

This clone has a single count. The J gene is TRBJ1-5, the V gene TRBV5-5, with TRBD1 matching over 8 bases. Trimming removed 4 bases from V and 2 bases from J; junction bases left unmatched: 11. The CDR3 covers 17 residues. CDR1 and CDR2 (germline): SGHKS, YYEKEE (reference sequence). CDR3 loop: CASSLTPDRVGNQPQHF. CDR3 in DNA: TGTGCCAGCAGCCTCACACCGGACAGGGTGGGCAATCAGCCCCAGCATTTT.

This rearrangement joins TRBV7-3 to TRBJ2-4, with unresolved D. The CDR3 extends over 18 amino acids. Trimming took off 4 bases at V and 2 bases at J, with 21 bases between the two ends. From germline, CDR1 is SGHTA and CDR2 FQGTGA. In DNA, the CDR3 is TGTGCCAGCAGCTACCGTTTGTCGGGCTACAGAACCAAAAACATTCAGTACTTC. This sequence encodes CASSYRLSGYRTKNIQYF.

The chain carries TRBV6-5 and TRBJ2-7; perhaps TRBD1 as D (6 bases). Trimming left V 6 bases short and J 0 bases short, with 15 bases between. The CDR3 length is 15 residues. Per germline, CDR1 MNHEY and CDR2 SVGAGI. In DNA, the CDR3 is TGTGCCAGCAGCCTTAGGGGGACGAACTCCTACGAGCAGTACTTC. Translating it yields CASSLRGTNSYEQYF.

V is TRBV5-1 and J is TRBJ1-1, with D hard to call. The V gene lost 5 bases and the J gene lost 6 bases, with 20 bases spanning the gap. The length of the CDR3 is 15 residues. Germline CDR1 is SGHRS and CDR2 is YFSETQ. CDR3 in amino acids: CASSRTRVRESEAFF. CDR3 sequence (DNA): TGCGCCAGCAGTCGGACGAGGGTTAGGGAGTCTGAAGCTTTCTTT.

The rearrangement links TRBV29-1 to TRBJ2-5; D is unclear. Trimming removed 4 bases from V and 4 bases from J, with 10 bases in between. The V gene's germline CDR1 is SQVTM and CDR2 ANQGSEA. The CDR3 consists of 12 residues. The CDR3 DNA follows: TGCAGCGTTGCCGTAGGAGCAGAGACCCAGTACTTC. This gives the protein CSVAVGAETQYF.

V usage is TRBV6-5 and J usage is TRBJ2-7; 9 nucleotides line up with TRBD1. This CDR3 has 13 amino acids. The germline gives CDR1 MNHEY, CDR2 SVGAGI. The J segment lost 4 bases and the V segment lost 11 bases, leaving 9 bases of the junction unmatched. CDR3 bases: TGTGCCTCTACGGGACAGGGCGTTTACGAGCAGTACTTC. Amino acid sequence: CASTGQGVYEQYF.

As concerns this clone: The same CDR3 arises from other DNA sequences in this sample as well. J is TRBJ2-7 and V is TRBV7-8; TRBD2 aligns across 8 bases. The V gene end was trimmed by 2 bases and the J gene end by 1 base; junction bases not matched to a gene: 1. Germline V gene sequence: CDR1 SGHVS, CDR2 FQNEAQ. The CDR3 totals 14 residues. CDR3 nucleotide sequence: TGTGCCAGCAGCTTAACTAGCGGATCCTACGAGCAGTACTTC. Translating it yields CASSLTSGSYEQYF. Full variable domain (rest looked up from reference TRBV7-8 and TRBJ2-7): GAGVSQSPRYKVAKRGQDVALRCDPISGHVSLFWYQQALGQGPEFLTYFQNEAQLDKSGLPSDRFFAERPEGSVSTLKIQRTQQEDSAVYLCASSLTSGSYEQYFGPGTRLTVT.

On this clone: At the DNA level, this CDR3 is encoded by other sequences in the same sample as well. J is TRBJ1-2 and V is TRBV30, with unresolved D. V lost 0 bases and J lost 5, with 4 bases in between. Germline lookup yields CDR1 GTSNPN and CDR2 SVGIG (reference sequence). The CDR3 extends over 11 amino acids. This chain's CDR3 is CAWSVLYGYTF. The CDR3 DNA follows: TGTGCCTGGAGTGTACTATATGGCTACACCTTC.

This clone has only one observation. This CDR3 is CASSALPLAGDTQYF. CDR3 coding DNA: TGTGCCAGCAGCGCCCTCCCGCTAGCGGGAGATACGCAGTATTTT. The chain combines TRBV9 with TRBJ2-3, with 8 bases identical to TRBD2. The germline V gene encodes CDR1 SGDLS and CDR2 YYNGEE. The CDR3 extends over 15 amino acids. J gave up 5 bases and V 3 bases, and 8 bases lay outside the gene matches.

The V call is TRBV2, the J call TRBJ1-1; weak D call: TRBD1 (5 bases). This CDR3 is 13 amino acids long. The germline V and J ends were trimmed by 8 bases and 5 bases, with 15 bases remaining between them. Germline V gives CDR1 SNHLY, CDR2 FYNNEI. The CDR3 reads CASLTRQRTEAFF. In DNA form, the CDR3 reads TGTGCCAGCCTAACCCGACAGAGGACTGAAGCTTTCTTT.

CDR3 nucleotides: TGTGCCAGCAGCTTCCGGGGACAGGGTTTAGGGGGCAATGAGCAGTTCTTC. It translates to CASSFRGQGLGGNEQFF. The chain employs TRBV7-3 and TRBJ2-1, with 9 bases that match TRBD1. Looked up from germline, CDR1 is SGHTA and CDR2 is FQGTGA. CDR3 length: 17 amino acids. Trimming cost V 3 bases and J 6 bases; bases outside gene matches: 12.

The table lists this clone with a few counts. At one end, the junction sequence differs from germline, possibly due to a read error. The chain combines TRBV10-3 with TRBJ2-7; 9 bases fit TRBD2. This CDR3 comprises 13 residues. Germline V gene lookup returns CDR1 ENHRY and CDR2 SYGVKD. CDR3 sequence (DNA): TGTGCCATCAGTGAGGGGCCAGTAGCGGGAGAGGACTTC. It is translated as CAISEGPVAGEDF.

V gene TRBV6-5 combines with J gene TRBJ2-7, with 7 bases matching TRBD2. The CDR3 loop spans 12 amino acids. With 4 bases clipped from V and 9 bases from J, the junction kept 6 bases outside the gene matches. Per germline, CDR1 MNHEY and CDR2 SVGAGI. The CDR3 DNA follows: TGTGCCAGCAGTTCCTCTAGCGGCCTGCAGTACTTC. This codes for CASSSSSGLQYF.

This sequence joins TRBV15 and TRBJ2-7; D is perhaps TRBD1 (6 bases). Germline-derived CDR1 and CDR2 are LNHNV and YYDKDF (reference sequence). The CDR3 length is 15 residues. V was shortened by 5 bases and J by 3 bases, with 17 bases between the two germline ends. CDR3 loop: CATSGGPAGLYEQYF. The DNA of the CDR3 is TGTGCCACCAGCGGGGGCCCCGCGGGCCTCTACGAGCAGTACTTC.

The gene calls are TRBV9 and TRBJ2-2; 11 bases agree with TRBD2. The germline V gene encodes CDR1 SGDLS and CDR2 YYNGEE. V lost 3 bases and J lost 4; bases outside the gene matches: 2. This CDR3 is built from 15 residues. CDR3 region: CASSGTSGFTGELFF. CDR3 nucleotides: TGTGCCAGCAGCGGGACTAGCGGGTTCACCGGGGAGCTGTTTTTT.

This clone is a singleton in its sample. V gene TRBV19 combines with J gene TRBJ1-4, with D unresolved. Germline assignment: CDR1 LNHDA and CDR2 SQIVND (reference sequence). V lost 9 bases and J lost 10, with 18 bases in between. The CDR3 consists of 13 residues. This chain's CDR3 is CARCRGSWGKLFF. CDR3 bases: TGTGCCAGATGCCGTGGGTCTTGGGGAAAACTGTTTTTT.

The rearrangement links TRBV15 to TRBJ2-7; the D gene is possibly TRBD2 (6 bases). The CDR3 has 16 residues. The ends were cut back, 0 bases at V and 0 bases at J, with 12 bases in the middle. Germline V CDR1 and CDR2: LNHNV, YYDKDF (reference sequence). The CDR3 loop is CATSRDQGSGSYEQYF. CDR3 sequence (DNA): TGTGCCACCAGCAGAGATCAAGGTAGCGGCTCCTACGAGCAGTACTTC.

About this clone itself: This sample includes further DNA sequences coding for the same CDR3. V and J are TRBV10-3 and TRBJ2-5; D is undetermined. This CDR3 contains 12 residues. Per germline, CDR1 ENHRY and CDR2 SYGVKD. V was shortened by 6 bases and J by 4 bases, with 9 bases between the two germline ends. In nucleotides, the CDR3 is TGTGCCATCAGCGAAGGGATAGAGACCCAGTACTTC. Translating gives CAISEGIETQYF.

The chain carries TRBV5-6 and TRBJ2-7; D might be TRBD1 (6 bases). The length of the CDR3 is 14 residues. The germline CDR1 and CDR2 sequences are SGHDT and YYEEEE. The V and J ends lost 4 bases and 4 bases respectively, with 15 bases between them. The CDR3 region is CASSPDSSPYEQYF. The CDR3 region has the DNA TGTGCCAGCAGCCCGGACAGTAGCCCGTACGAGCAGTACTTC.

CDR3 loop: CATSRDPGGPPVEQYF. The CDR3 coding sequence is TGTGCCACCAGCAGAGATCCGGGAGGCCCCCCAGTCGAGCAGTACTTC. The chain employs TRBV15 and TRBJ2-7; 7 bases match TRBD2. J gave up 6 bases and V 0 bases, and 11 bases lay outside the gene matches. The CDR3 sequence is 16 residues long. CDR1 and CDR2 from the germline V gene are LNHNV and YYDKDF (reference sequence).

This chain connects TRBV7-8 to TRBJ2-5; a weak D match, TRBD1 (5 bases). Germline V gives CDR1 SGHVS, CDR2 FQNEAQ. Trimming took off 5 bases at V and 0 bases at J, with 7 bases between the two ends. The CDR3 runs to 13 residues. The CDR3 reads CASSAGYQETQYF. DNA of the CDR3: TGTGCCAGCAGCGCAGGGTACCAAGAGACCCAGTACTTC.

The chain links TRBV7-2 to TRBJ1-3; no definite D call. Germline V gives CDR1 SGHTA, CDR2 FQGNSA. Trimming shortened V by 2 bases and J by 7 bases, and 12 bases separated the two germline ends. CDR3 size: 14 residues. DNA for the CDR3: TGTGCCAGCAGCTTAAACACAGAAGGGAACACCATATATTTT. Amino acid sequence: CASSLNTEGNTIYF.

The chain employs TRBV4-1 and TRBJ2-5; D unclear. The germline CDR1 and CDR2 sequences are MGHRA and YSYEKL. The CDR3 is 14 amino acids. Between the trimmed V and J ends, which lost 0 bases and 5 bases, there was a span of 10 bases. The CDR3 DNA is TGCGCCAGCAGCCAAGATTTGACATTCGAGACCCAGTACTTC. As protein: CASSQDLTFETQYF.